This TCR beta chain is drawn from a study of T cells after yellow fever vaccination. General study points: Few clonotypes appeared in both CD4 and CD8 compartments. Abundant contaminating clonotypes from the bulk population could appear in FACS-sorted repertoires. Most primary-vaccination clones recurred post-booster (approximately 96% CD4, around 88% CD8).

V was clipped by 3 bases and J by 4 bases, with 12 bases between them. In germline, CDR1 is SGHVS, CDR2 FQNEAQ. CDR3 length: 14 amino acids. The TCR cDNA carried a universal primer site and UMIs from 5'RACE template switching. TCRdb called the 5' RACE reads again in MiXCR, with one record for every CDR3 protein. The sample contains nearly 300,000 distinct CDR3 sequences, around 9.3% of which appear only once. The sample holds many counts of this clonotype. Its target is unknown. Material: CD4+ T cells sorted from PBMCs, obtained 5 days after the yellow fever booster vaccination. The gene calls are TRBV7-8 and TRBJ2-5, with TRBD2 as a possible D gene (6 bases). The clonotype comes from a man aged 18 to 29 who received the YFV17D yellow fever vaccine. The CDR3 is CASSFRRLGETQYF. In DNA, the CDR3 is TGTGCCAGCAGCTTCCGTCGACTAGGAGAGACCCAGTACTTC.